This T cell receptor beta chain is drawn from a study of blood T cell repertoires in COVID-19 (dated by TCRdb to about 2020). At the level of the whole study: Samples from collaborators originated in the United States, Italy and Spain and spanned both the acute and convalescent phases of COVID-19. The prospective study material was composed of cDNA or gDNA derived from T cells, B-cell-depleted T cells, or PBMCs. Subjects who had been exposed to COVID-19, were actively infected with it, or had recovered from it provided the deeply sampled blood TCRbeta repertoires that made up the dataset. The repertoires were released in a freely available public database meant as a resource for research on the immune response to SARS-CoV-2. The samples were drawn from two sources: the first 160 participants of the ongoing ImmuneRACE study, and 950 to 1,500 subjects contributed by 6 global collaborators. The sample metadata nearly always contained a de-identified subject ID, COVID-19 status, age in years and sex. Where available, HLA class I and class II types were obtained from metadata supplied by the sample provider rather than from assay-based typing.

The paper as a whole reports these results and caveats: How much clinical and demographic metadata was included differed by source and by participant, and the metadata was provided uncurated.

The CDR3 starts with the cysteine, ends with the phenylalanine, and has 14 residues. Kept here is only the CDR3 DNA, which spans 42 bases and is read in frame from base 1. Reading the germline V gene (reference sequence) gives CDR1 MNHEY and CDR2 SMNVEV. The trim is 3 bases for V and 0 bases for J, with a gap of 8 bases between the germline ends. Worth noting for this clone: The clone's antigen remains unknown. Base quality data are lacking; no much larger clone is found one base away.

Each collaborating institution followed its own protocols to collect whole blood in K2EDTA tubes. Collaborator samples were shipped for TCRbeta analysis as frozen whole blood, isolated PBMCs, or DNA extracted from either sample type. The immunoSEQ Assay, a bias-controlled multiplex PCR, was used to amplify TCRbeta CDR3 regions from genomic DNA. Turning to the authors' computational methods: Nucleated cell counts per sample were estimated from amplification of reference gene primers within the assay. To quantify the absolute abundance of each unique TCRbeta CDR3 rearrangement, sequence reads were collapsed and filtered. Productive Simpson clonality was computed per sample as the square root of Simpson's diversity index over productive rearrangements. Held by TCRdb, this immuneACCESS table contains in-frame sequences only and omits some clones. Under half of the omission traces to an unresolved V gene where checked; the cause of the rest is unknown. For V, J and clone size, that table is used; D and trimming come from the DNA. The sample records about 76,000 clones, 80% to 95% of which are singletons. Around 0.98% of the sample goes to the ten largest clones.

The chain employs TRBV27 and TRBJ1-1; no D gene is confidently identified. The sequencing input was peripheral blood. The TCR comes from a woman aged 45-60 years in a cohort sampled during active COVID-19. In nucleotides, the sequence is TGTGCCAGCAGTTTCGGGTTGATGAACACTGAAGCTTTCTTT. This encodes CASSFGLMNTEAFF.